This T cell receptor beta chain is drawn from a study of T cell responses to AZD1222 COVID-19 vaccine (dated by TCRdb to about 2021). With regard to the full study: TCR sequencing covered roughly 230 trial participants: 200 to 220 given two doses of AZD1222 and 26 given two doses of MenACWY control vaccine. Trial participants were enrolled by age into subgroups of 18-55, 56-69 and 70-plus years, and around 150, 28 and 57 TCR-sequenced participants, respectively, were included in these subgroups. What the study reported, not specific to this receptor: Conclusions about previously exposed vaccinees were limited because only five to seven AZD1222 recipients were SARS-CoV-2 seropositive at baseline. Vaccine-associated CD4 TCRs spanned the whole spike protein, with dominant responses in regions 160-218 and 743-854. Spike-specific TCR breadth and depth rose significantly after two AZD1222 doses compared with day 0 and with MenACWY recipients. Epitopes outside the regions mutated in the B.1.351 and B.1.1.7 variants were reportedly recognized by nearly half of the unique spike-specific TCRs. Participants were mostly white British and included more females than males, and it was suggested by the authors that clonal diversity may have been underestimated. The 56-69-year group was small, and its depth increase did not reach significance, likely because of low power. Because no samples from the day 14 peak response were available, repertoires could be characterized only after the peak T cell response.

Counted from cysteine to phenylalanine, this CDR3 has 14 amino acids. Only the CDR3 region is kept as DNA, spanning 42 bases read in frame from base 1. The germline ends are 11 bases apart after V is trimmed by 4 bases and J by 4 bases. CDR1 and CDR2 (MDHEN, SYDVKM) derive from the germline V gene. The time point label, as the study defines it: about 28 days (+/-7) after the second vaccine dose. AZD1222 recipients whose second dose came at about 4 weeks and those whose second dose came at about 12 weeks were combined into one group, since spike-specific TCR depth and breadth did not differ between the two schedules. Vaccinee samples came from UK trials COV001 and COV002, including a single-blind randomized controlled phase 2/3 trial of AZD1222 (ChAdOx1 nCoV-19) in healthy adults. For TCRbeta chain sequencing, PBMC samples were collected from trial participants at day 0 and at day 28 after the second dose.

The CDR3 regions of human TCRbeta chains were analyzed by immunosequencing. The paper's processing steps were these. TCRs in the repertoires were compared against a reference library of SARS-CoV-2-specific TCRs that had been generated with the MIRA antigen-specificity platform. Breadth was defined as the fraction of unique TCRs that were SARS-CoV-2-associated. Depth was defined as the fraction of total T cells that were SARS-CoV-2-associated. Each spike-specific TCR was assigned to its reactive spike region and to a CD4 or CD8 class using the MIRA data. Log10-transformed breadth and depth values were compared by one-way ANOVA with Sidak's multiple comparisons tests. TCRdb re-hosts the immuneACCESS table, in-frame sequences only. Its copies lack some clones; in the studies checked, an unresolved V gene accounts for under half of them, and the cause for the rest is not known. V and J calls and clone size are given by that table; D and trimming were obtained from the DNA. The sample yields roughly 150,000 clones; roughly nine tenths were counted once. Together, the top ten hold roughly 1.3% of the sample.

Comments on this clone: The clone's antigen remains unknown. No qualities accompany the bases; no much larger clone lies one base away.

Specimen: peripheral blood, collected 28 days after the second AZD1222 dose. This clonotype was obtained from an adult who received the AZD1222 COVID-19 vaccine. Rearrangement joined TRBV28 to TRBJ1-5; the D gene is unclear. The DNA sequence reads TGTGCCAGCAGTTCCACAGTTTCTAATCAGCCCCAGCATTTT. The resulting protein is CASSSTVSNQPQHF.